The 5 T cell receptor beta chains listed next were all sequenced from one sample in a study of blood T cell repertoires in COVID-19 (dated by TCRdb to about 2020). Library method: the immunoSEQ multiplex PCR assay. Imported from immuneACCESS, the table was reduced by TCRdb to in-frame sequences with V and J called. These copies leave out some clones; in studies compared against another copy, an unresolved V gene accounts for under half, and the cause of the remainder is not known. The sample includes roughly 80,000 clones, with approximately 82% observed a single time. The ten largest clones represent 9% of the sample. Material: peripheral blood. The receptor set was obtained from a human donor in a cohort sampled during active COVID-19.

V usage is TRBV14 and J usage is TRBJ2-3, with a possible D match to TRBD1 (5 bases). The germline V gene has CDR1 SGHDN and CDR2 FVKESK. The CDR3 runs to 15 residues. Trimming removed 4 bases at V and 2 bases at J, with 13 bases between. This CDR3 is CASSLKTGYTDTQYF. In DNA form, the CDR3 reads TGTGCCAGCAGCCTAAAAACAGGCTACACAGATACGCAGTATTTT. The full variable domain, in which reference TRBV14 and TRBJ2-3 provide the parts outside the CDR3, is EAGVTQFPSHSVIEKGQTVTLRCDPISGHDNLYWYRRVMGKEIKFLLHFVKESKQDESGMPNNRFLAERTGGTYSTLKVQPAELEDSGVYFCASSLKTGYTDTQYFGPGTRLTVL.

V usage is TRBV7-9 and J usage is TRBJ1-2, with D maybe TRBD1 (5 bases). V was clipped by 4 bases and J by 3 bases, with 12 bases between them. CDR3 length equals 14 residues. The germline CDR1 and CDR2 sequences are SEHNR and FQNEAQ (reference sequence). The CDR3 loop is CASSWGGTDYGYTF. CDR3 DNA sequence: TGTGCCAGCAGCTGGGGTGGGACTGACTATGGCTACACCTTC. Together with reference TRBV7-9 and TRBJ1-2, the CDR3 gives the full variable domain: DTGVSQNPRHKITKRGQNVTFRCDPISEHNRLYWYRQTLGQGPEFLTYFQNEAQLEKSRLLSDRFSAERPKGSFSTLEIQRTEQGDSAMYLCASSWGGTDYGYTFGSGTRLTVV.

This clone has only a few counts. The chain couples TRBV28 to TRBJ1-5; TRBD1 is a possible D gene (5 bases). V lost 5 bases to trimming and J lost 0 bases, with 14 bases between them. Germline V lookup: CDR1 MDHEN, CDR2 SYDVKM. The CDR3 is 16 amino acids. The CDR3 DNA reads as TGTGCCAGCAGTAGCGGGGGACCGTATAGCAATCAGCCCCAGCATTTT. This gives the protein CASSSGGPYSNQPQHF.

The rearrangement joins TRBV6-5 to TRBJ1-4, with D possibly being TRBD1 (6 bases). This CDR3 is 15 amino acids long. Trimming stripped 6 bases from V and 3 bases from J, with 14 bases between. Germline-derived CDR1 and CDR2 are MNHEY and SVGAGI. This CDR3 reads CASRPTGLANEKLFF. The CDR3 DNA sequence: TGTGCCAGCAGGCCCACAGGGCTGGCTAATGAAAAACTGTTTTTT.

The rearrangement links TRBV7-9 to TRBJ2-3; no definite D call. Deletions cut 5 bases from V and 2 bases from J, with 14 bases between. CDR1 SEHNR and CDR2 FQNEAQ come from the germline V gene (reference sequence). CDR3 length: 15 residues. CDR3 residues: CASSLDTRSTDTQYF. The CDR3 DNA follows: TGTGCCAGCAGCCTCGACACCCGTTCCACAGATACGCAGTATTTT.